This entry describes one T cell receptor (beta chain). The entry originates in a study of blood T cell repertoires in COVID-19. Looking at the study overall: COVID-19 samples, acute and convalescent, were from the United States, Italy and Spain. The cDNA or gDNA used as material had been derived from T cells, B-cell-depleted T cells, or PBMCs.

Germline V lookup: CDR1 MNHEY, CDR2 SVGEGT. Trimming removed 6 bases at V and 1 base at J, with 15 bases between. The CDR3 totals 15 residues. The repertoire was sequenced with immunoSEQ multiplex PCR; TCRdb's copy has only in-frame clones and lacks some. The data show hundreds of thousands of clones, with about 86% seen just once and roughly 1.4% held by the top ten. The chain joins TRBV6-2 or TRBV6-3 to TRBJ1-1, with a weak D call TRBD1 (6 bases). The receptor comes from an elderly man with acute or convalescent COVID-19. The specimen sequenced was peripheral blood. CDR3 amino acids: CASSHPGQENTEAFF. CDR3 bases: TGTGCCAGCAGCCACCCGGGACAAGAGAACACTGAAGCTTTCTTT.